This TCR beta chain was recorded in a study of monozygotic twins with inflammatory bowel disease. Study-wide points: Whereas healthy co-twins had higher TCRbeta diversity (inverse Simpson), IBD patients had lower diversity. IBD patients, compared with healthy twins, shared fewer clonotypes with others (especially with disease activity).

The CDR3 covers 16 residues. On this clonotype itself: Antigen specificity is unknown.

Incorporation of UMIs carrying a 6-nucleotide sample barcode was performed by template switching. TCRdb reprocessed the 5' RACE reads and reports one entry per CDR3 protein, with no DNA. The table lists approximately 330,000 distinct CDR3 sequences. The clonotype was recovered from a human donor with ulcerative colitis or Crohn's disease, or a healthy co-twin of an affected twin (not recorded which). Sequencing used blood. The chain combines TRBV12-3 or TRBV12-4 with TRBJ1-4; the D gene TCRdb calls, TRBD1, cannot be checked with no DNA. CDR3 region: CASSSNPGRTNEKLFF.